This T cell receptor beta chain was identified in a study of cytotoxic CD8 clonotypes in ibrutinib-treated CLL. Study-wide background: The group held 11 relapsed/refractory and 15 treatment-naive patients, with around 18 IGHV unmutated. Response sampling came at median 12 months of treatment, ranging about 6 to 36 months. Findings and caveats of the study: Exceeding age-matched healthy donors, baseline clonality also tracked the counts of circulating CD8+ T cells. Sampling times, which were not matched between the groups, differed between sustained-remission patients and progressing patients.

Libraries were prepared by immunoSEQ multiplex PCR; TCRdb keeps only in-frame clonotypes and omits some of them. Found here are over 100,000 clones, 80% to 90% of them singletons; the top ten hold about 2.1%. V was pared by 6 bases and J by 2 bases, with 8 bases of the junction left unmatched. This CDR3 region has 15 residues. CDR1 and CDR2 (germline): SGHRS, YFSETQ. Concerning this clone: Its antigen remains unidentified.

The V and J genes are TRBV5-1 and TRBJ1-3, with 7 bases aligning to TRBD1. The receptor was isolated from a human donor with chronic lymphocytic leukemia. The sequencing used PBMCs, collected after 24 months of ibrutinib treatment. DNA for the CDR3: TGCGCCAGCACAACAGAGGGGGCCGCTGGAAACACCATATATTTT. Protein: CASTTEGAAGNTIYF.